Listed below are T cell receptor beta chains from one sample, sequenced in a study of T cell clonotyping in hematopoietic cell transplantation. The table came from immunoSEQ multiplex PCR; TCRdb's copy has only in-frame clones and leaves some out. The sample lists several thousand clones; about 85% were seen once. The sample in question was peripheral blood mononuclear cells, obtained 180 days after allogeneic stem cell transplant. The receptor set was obtained from a male patient aged 60 to 75 who had an allogeneic stem cell transplant from an unrelated donor, so T cells may come from the graft donor. Some clones in this sample may be carry-over from other donors' samples. Both conserved end residues are part of each CDR3. Fields, in order: CDR3 protein, CDR3 DNA, J gene, clone size, V gene, D gene. A D gene is named only where the DNA matches it firmly. Rows give clone size only sometimes, using once, few, many, or a class for an expanded clone.

CDR3aa: CSGEKSLNTEAFF; CDR3nt: TGCAGCGGAGAGAAGTCTCTGAACACTGAAGCTTTCTTT; j_gene: TRBJ1-1; abundance: -; v_gene: TRBV29-1; d_gene: -
CDR3aa: CSVEGYGLAGVPGEQYF; CDR3nt: TGCAGCGTTGAAGGGTACGGACTAGCGGGAGTCCCGGGGGAGCAGTACTTC; j_gene: TRBJ2-7; abundance: -; v_gene: TRBV29-1; d_gene: TRBD2
CDR3aa: CSVEEGSGRNYGYTF; CDR3nt: TGCAGCGTTGAAGAGGGCTCAGGCCGTAACTATGGCTACACCTTC; j_gene: TRBJ1-2; abundance: -; v_gene: TRBV29-1; d_gene: -
CDR3aa: CASSITGVNTEAFF; CDR3nt: TGTGCCAGCAGTATAACAGGGGTGAACACTGAAGCTTTCTTT; j_gene: TRBJ1-1; abundance: few; v_gene: TRBV5-5; d_gene: TRBD1
CDR3aa: CASSPLQETTF; CDR3nt: TGTGCCAGCAGCCCGCTTCAGGAGACGACCTTC; j_gene: TRBJ1-2; abundance: -; v_gene: TRBV14; d_gene: -
CDR3aa: CSVAGLAGTETQYF; CDR3nt: TGCAGCGTTGCGGGACTAGCGGGAACGGAGACCCAGTACTTC; j_gene: TRBJ2-5; abundance: -; v_gene: TRBV29-1; d_gene: TRBD2
CDR3aa: CASSEVSSGNTIYF; CDR3nt: TGTGCCAGCAGTGAAGTCTCATCTGGAAACACCATATATTTT; j_gene: TRBJ1-3; abundance: once; v_gene: TRBV6-1; d_gene: -
CDR3aa: CASSSSGQGEKLFF; CDR3nt: TGTGCCAGCAGCTCCTCGGGGCAGGGTGAAAAACTGTTTTTT; j_gene: TRBJ1-4; abundance: -; v_gene: TRBV6-1; d_gene: -
CDR3aa: CASSLVAGKTYEQYF; CDR3nt: TGTGCCAGCAGCTTAGTAGCAGGGAAAACCTACGAGCAGTACTTC; j_gene: TRBJ2-7; abundance: -; v_gene: TRBV7-6; d_gene: -
CDR3aa: CATAPNTQYEQYF; CDR3nt: TGTGCCACCGCCCCGAACACCCAATACGAGCAGTACTTC; j_gene: TRBJ2-7; abundance: -; v_gene: TRBV6-1; d_gene: -
CDR3aa: CASSLEEQGPYGYTF; CDR3nt: TGCGCCAGCAGCTTGGAGGAGCAGGGGCCCTATGGCTACACCTTC; j_gene: TRBJ1-2; abundance: -; v_gene: TRBV5-1; d_gene: -
CDR3aa: CASSQDRILLGTEAFF; CDR3nt: TGCGCCAGCAGCCAAGATCGGATTTTGTTAGGGACTGAAGCTTTCTTT; j_gene: TRBJ1-1; abundance: few; v_gene: TRBV4-1; d_gene: -
CDR3aa: CASSYSAPNEKLFF; CDR3nt: TGTGCCAGCAGTTACTCCGCCCCTAATGAAAAACTGTTTTTT; j_gene: TRBJ1-4; abundance: once; v_gene: TRBV6-6; d_gene: -
CDR3aa: CASSLAGGTGSARGYTF; CDR3nt: TGTGCCAGCAGCTTAGCGGGGGGGACTGGCTCAGCTCGTGGCTACACCTTC; j_gene: TRBJ1-2; abundance: -; v_gene: TRBV7-9; d_gene: -
CDR3aa: CASPDTYRDGENIQYF; CDR3nt: TGTGCCAGCCCCGATACGTACCGGGACGGAGAAAACATTCAGTACTTC; j_gene: TRBJ2-4; abundance: -; v_gene: TRBV2; d_gene: -
CDR3aa: CASTLPVTGSTDTQYF; CDR3nt: TGTGCCAGCACCCTACCCGTTACAGGGTCCACAGATACGCAGTATTTT; j_gene: TRBJ2-3; abundance: -; v_gene: TRBV28; d_gene: -
CDR3aa: CASSQWLNTEAFF; CDR3nt: TGTGCCAGCAGCCAATGGCTGAACACTGAAGCTTTCTTT; j_gene: TRBJ1-1; abundance: once; v_gene: TRBV4-2; d_gene: -
CDR3aa: CASSPGLAGSTGELFF; CDR3nt: TGCGCCAGCAGCCCTGGACTAGCGGGGAGTACCGGGGAGCTGTTTTTT; j_gene: TRBJ2-2; abundance: -; v_gene: TRBV4-3; d_gene: TRBD2
CDR3aa: CASSLSAGGLHTDTQYF; CDR3nt: TGTGCCAGCAGCTTATCTGCGGGGGGCTTACATACAGATACGCAGTATTTT; j_gene: TRBJ2-3; abundance: -; v_gene: TRBV11-2; d_gene: TRBD2
CDR3aa: CASSRDRGNEKLFF; CDR3nt: TGTGCCAGCAGCCGGGACAGGGGGAACGAAAAACTGTTTTTT; j_gene: TRBJ1-4; abundance: -; v_gene: TRBV9; d_gene: TRBD1
CDR3aa: CASSQDPFPPQGSYGYTF; CDR3nt: TGTGCCAGCAGCCAAGATCCCTTCCCCCCACAGGGGTCGTATGGCTACACCTTC; j_gene: TRBJ1-2; abundance: -; v_gene: TRBV4-2; d_gene: TRBD1
CDR3aa: CASSQQPDRNTGELFF; CDR3nt: TGCGCCAGCAGCCAACAACCGGACAGGAACACCGGGGAGCTGTTTTTT; j_gene: TRBJ2-2; abundance: once; v_gene: TRBV4-1; d_gene: -
CDR3aa: CASSSERQGNYGYTF; CDR3nt: TGTGCCAGCAGCTCAGAAAGACAGGGAAACTATGGCTACACCTTC; j_gene: TRBJ1-2; abundance: -; v_gene: TRBV7-3; d_gene: TRBD1
CDR3aa: CSARTGLVYEQYF; CDR3nt: TGCAGCGCCAGGACAGGATTAGTGTACGAGCAGTACTTC; j_gene: TRBJ2-7; abundance: -; v_gene: TRBV29-1; d_gene: TRBD1
CDR3aa: CAWSVRLAGGDYNEQFF; CDR3nt: TGTGCCTGGAGTGTACGACTAGCGGGGGGGGATTACAATGAGCAGTTCTTC; j_gene: TRBJ2-1; abundance: -; v_gene: TRBV30; d_gene: TRBD2
CDR3aa: CASSSDSEVYGYTF; CDR3nt: TGTGCCAGCAGCTCGGACAGTGAGGTATATGGCTACACCTTC; j_gene: TRBJ1-2; abundance: few; v_gene: TRBV5-4; d_gene: -
CDR3aa: CASSQVTSTGSYEQYF; CDR3nt: TGCGCCAGCAGCCAAGTGACTAGCACTGGCTCCTACGAGCAGTACTTC; j_gene: TRBJ2-7; abundance: once; v_gene: TRBV4-1; d_gene: TRBD2
CDR3aa: CASSVTGSGNTIYF; CDR3nt: TGTGCCAGTAGTGTTACAGGTTCTGGAAACACCATATATTTT; j_gene: TRBJ1-3; abundance: -; v_gene: TRBV19; d_gene: -
CDR3aa: CASSSSVTTEAFF; CDR3nt: TGTGCCAGCAGCTCCAGCGTGACCACTGAAGCTTTCTTT; j_gene: TRBJ1-1; abundance: -; v_gene: TRBV7-2; d_gene: -
CDR3aa: CASSLGASPRELFF; CDR3nt: TGTGCCAGCAGTTTAGGGGCGAGCCCCCGGGAGCTGTTTTTT; j_gene: TRBJ2-2; abundance: few; v_gene: TRBV27; d_gene: -
CDR3aa: CASSPPAEQYF; CDR3nt: TGTGCCAGCTCACCACCGGCCGAGCAGTACTTC; j_gene: TRBJ2-7; abundance: few; v_gene: TRBV18; d_gene: -
CDR3aa: CAWRQGFNYGYTF; CDR3nt: TGTGCCTGGAGGCAGGGCTTTAACTATGGCTACACCTTC; j_gene: TRBJ1-2; abundance: -; v_gene: TRBV30; d_gene: -
CDR3aa: CASSVDFSSGNTIYF; CDR3nt: TGTGCCAGCAGCGTAGATTTCAGCTCTGGAAACACCATATATTTT; j_gene: TRBJ1-3; abundance: -; v_gene: TRBV9; d_gene: -
CDR3aa: CASSDQGGYGYTF; CDR3nt: TGTGCCAGCAGTGATCAGGGCGGCTATGGCTACACCTTC; j_gene: TRBJ1-2; abundance: -; v_gene: TRBV2; d_gene: -
CDR3aa: CASSGGLTTYEQYF; CDR3nt: TGTGCCAGTAGTGGGGGACTCACGACCTACGAGCAGTACTTC; j_gene: TRBJ2-7; abundance: -; v_gene: TRBV5-6; d_gene: -
CDR3aa: CASTLQGRSSGNTIYF; CDR3nt: TGTGCCAGTACCCTACAGGGACGGAGCTCTGGAAACACCATATATTTT; j_gene: TRBJ1-3; abundance: -; v_gene: TRBV19; d_gene: -
CDR3aa: CASSEDRDQPQHF; CDR3nt: TGTGCCAGCAGTGAGGACAGGGATCAGCCCCAGCATTTT; j_gene: TRBJ1-5; abundance: -; v_gene: TRBV2; d_gene: TRBD1
CDR3aa: CASNTRGYGYTF; CDR3nt: TGTGCCAGCAATACCAGGGGCTATGGCTACACCTTC; j_gene: TRBJ1-2; abundance: -; v_gene: TRBV11-3; d_gene: -
CDR3aa: CASSTLTGDGLGTQYF; CDR3nt: TGTGCCAGCAGTACACTTACAGGGGACGGCCTCGGGACCCAGTACTTC; j_gene: TRBJ2-5; abundance: -; v_gene: TRBV2; d_gene: TRBD1
CDR3aa: CASSSGTGHRQPQHF; CDR3nt: TGTGCCAGCAGCTCCGGGACAGGGCATCGACAGCCCCAGCATTTT; j_gene: TRBJ1-5; abundance: few; v_gene: TRBV7-8; d_gene: TRBD1
CDR3aa: CASSRNFRQGYSPLHF; CDR3nt: TGTGCCAGTAGTCGCAACTTCAGACAGGGATATTCACCCCTCCACTTT; j_gene: TRBJ1-6; abundance: -; v_gene: TRBV19; d_gene: TRBD1
CDR3aa: CASRQVTGFSTVQYF; CDR3nt: TGTGCCAGCAGACAAGTTACAGGGTTTTCTACGGTGCAGTACTTC; j_gene: TRBJ2-5; abundance: once; v_gene: TRBV5-6; d_gene: -
CDR3aa: CASSQSRDRDTYEQYF; CDR3nt: TGCGCCAGCAGCCAATCCAGGGACAGAGATACCTACGAGCAGTACTTC; j_gene: TRBJ2-7; abundance: once; v_gene: TRBV4-1; d_gene: TRBD1
CDR3aa: CASSLGQSSYEQYF; CDR3nt: TGTGCCAGCAGCTTGGGACAGAGCTCCTACGAGCAGTACTTC; j_gene: TRBJ2-7; abundance: -; v_gene: TRBV7-9; d_gene: TRBD1
CDR3aa: CASSDPGQPITLHF; CDR3nt: TGTGCCAGCAGCGACCCGGGTCAGCCCATCACCCTCCACTTT; j_gene: TRBJ1-6; abundance: few; v_gene: TRBV7-2; d_gene: -
CDR3aa: CASSVLAAQETQYF; CDR3nt: TGTGCCAGCAGCGTTCTCGCAGCCCAAGAGACCCAGTACTTC; j_gene: TRBJ2-5; abundance: -; v_gene: TRBV9; d_gene: -
CDR3aa: CASSVANGGRMKAFF; CDR3nt: TGTGCCAGCAGTGTCGCTAACGGGGGGAGGATGAAAGCTTTCTTT; j_gene: TRBJ1-1; abundance: -; v_gene: TRBV2; d_gene: -
CDR3aa: CASTPNGQFNYGYTF; CDR3nt: TGTGCCAGCACCCCAAACGGGCAGTTTAACTATGGCTACACCTTC; j_gene: TRBJ1-2; abundance: -; v_gene: TRBV5-8; d_gene: -